Listed here is a single TCR beta chain. Its antigen is unknown. Trimming at V came to 1 base and at J to 7 bases, leaving 6 bases not matched to a gene. CDR3 length: 15 residues. The germline V gene has CDR1 SGHVS and CDR2 FNYEAQ. These data originate in a study of regulatory T cells in long-lasting Graves disease. Study results and limitations: Persistent-disease Graves' patients showed less TCR diversity than new cases. With persistent disease, TRBV28, TRBJ1-2 and TRBJ2-5 were the favored segments. The work looked only at peripheral blood and did not look at thyroid tissue.

The time point: newly diagnosed GD, antithyroid drugs for less than 3 months. Preparation of the TCR library used RNA extracted from PBMCs. Patients met American Thyroid Association criteria for Graves' disease. HTBI primers from iRepertoire and Arm-PCR of CDR3 regions yielded the TCR beta libraries. TCRdb re-analysed the multiplex PCR reads in MiXCR, keeping a single row per CDR3 protein. This sample has roughly 440,000 distinct CDR3 sequences, with roughly 15% found just once. The data were also submitted as part of a second study, on T cells in Graves' hyperthyroidism and ophthalmopathy.

The sequence was obtained from a woman between 18 and 29 years old with Graves disease. The rearrangement uses TRBV7-6 and TRBJ2-1; 8 nucleotides agree with TRBD2. Sample: peripheral blood mononuclear cells (PBMCs), taken at new diagnosis, from a patient treated with antithyroid drugs. CDR3 amino acids: CASSLEAGVRNEQFF. The CDR3 region has the DNA TGTGCCAGCAGCTTAGAAGCGGGAGTAAGGAATGAGCAGTTCTTC. The complete variable domain, with remaining parts taken from reference TRBV7-6 and TRBJ2-1, reads GAGVSQSPRYKVTKRGQDVALRCDPISGHVSLYWYRQALGQGPEFLTYFNYEAQQDKSGLPNDRFSAERPEGSISTLTIQRTEQRDSAMYRCASSLEAGVRNEQFFGPGTRLTVL.